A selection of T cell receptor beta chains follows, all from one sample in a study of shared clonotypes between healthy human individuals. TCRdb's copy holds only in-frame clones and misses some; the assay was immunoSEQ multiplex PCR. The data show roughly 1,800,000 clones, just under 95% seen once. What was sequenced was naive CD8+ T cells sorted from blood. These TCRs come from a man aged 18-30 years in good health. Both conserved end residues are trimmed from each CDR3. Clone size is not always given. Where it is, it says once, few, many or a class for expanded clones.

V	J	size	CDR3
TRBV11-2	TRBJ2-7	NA	ASSFPTPEEQY
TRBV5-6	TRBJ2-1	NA	ASSFPSEGNEQF
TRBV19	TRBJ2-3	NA	ASSIDGTSPDTQY
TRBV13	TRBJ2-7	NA	ASSLMGTGLNEQY
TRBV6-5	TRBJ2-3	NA	ASSFLDNYTQY
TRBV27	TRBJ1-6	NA	ASRRQGYNSPLH
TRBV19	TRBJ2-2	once	ASSIAPRMSATGELF
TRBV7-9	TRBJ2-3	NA	ASSLAQGEEDTQY
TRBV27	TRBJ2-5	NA	ATKGLASKTQY
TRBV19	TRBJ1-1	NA	ASSIWGATEAF
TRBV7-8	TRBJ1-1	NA	ASSLLGLNTEAF
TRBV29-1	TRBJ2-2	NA	SVGQGAHTGELF
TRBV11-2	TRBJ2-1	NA	ASSAFLAGSYNEQF
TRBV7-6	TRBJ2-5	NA	ASSFSRTGGETQY
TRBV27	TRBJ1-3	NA	ASSPSTGDFSGNTIY
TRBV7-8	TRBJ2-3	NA	ASSLGTSGEADTQY
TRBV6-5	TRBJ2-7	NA	ASSKGLYEQY
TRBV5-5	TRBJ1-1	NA	ASSLAVGETEAF
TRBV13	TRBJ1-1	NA	ASSLLSAEAF
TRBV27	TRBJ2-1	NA	ASSGGMSYNEQF
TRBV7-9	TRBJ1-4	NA	ASSLERQGLTNEKLF
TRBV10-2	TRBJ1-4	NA	ASSVVSSNEKLF
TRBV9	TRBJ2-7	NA	ASSVEGEFHEQY
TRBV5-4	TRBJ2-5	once	ASSLGGGAQETQY
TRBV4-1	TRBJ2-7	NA	ASGAANSYEQY
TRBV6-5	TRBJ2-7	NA	ASSYEGTTYGEQY
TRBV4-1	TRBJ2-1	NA	ASSQEGGGPYNEQF
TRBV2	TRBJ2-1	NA	AILRGVSSSNEQF
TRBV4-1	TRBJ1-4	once	ASSPKLSATNEKLF
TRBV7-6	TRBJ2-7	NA	ASSLARGEQY
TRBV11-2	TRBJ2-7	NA	ASSSTAAYEQY
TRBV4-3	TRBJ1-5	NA	ASSPWTGGDQPQH
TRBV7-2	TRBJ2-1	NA	ASRSGTSVYNEQF
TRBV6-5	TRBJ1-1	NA	ASHARGNTEAF
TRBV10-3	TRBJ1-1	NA	AISDTELNTEAF
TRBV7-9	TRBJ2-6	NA	ASSHPGGAGANVLT
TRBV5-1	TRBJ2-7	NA	ASSLVVGWGEQY
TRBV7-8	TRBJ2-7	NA	ASSLVVGSEQY
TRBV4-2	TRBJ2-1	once	ASSQVGAGTGDNEQF
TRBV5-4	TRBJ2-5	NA	ASSLDGAGAQETQY
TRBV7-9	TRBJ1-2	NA	ASRTTGFYGYT
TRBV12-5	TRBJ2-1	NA	ASGSPSGSLYNEQF
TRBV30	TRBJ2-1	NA	AWSGTSDEQF